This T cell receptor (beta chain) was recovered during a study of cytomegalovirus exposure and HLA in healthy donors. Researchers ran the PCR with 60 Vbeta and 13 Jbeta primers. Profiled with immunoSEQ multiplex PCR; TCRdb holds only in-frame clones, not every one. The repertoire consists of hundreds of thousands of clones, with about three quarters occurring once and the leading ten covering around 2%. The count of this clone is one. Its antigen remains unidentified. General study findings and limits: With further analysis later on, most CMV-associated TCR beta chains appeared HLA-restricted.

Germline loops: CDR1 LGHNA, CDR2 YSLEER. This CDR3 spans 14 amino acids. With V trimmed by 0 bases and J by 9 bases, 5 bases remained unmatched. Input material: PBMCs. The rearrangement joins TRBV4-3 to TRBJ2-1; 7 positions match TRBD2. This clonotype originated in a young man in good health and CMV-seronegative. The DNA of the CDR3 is TGCGCCAGCAGCCAAGATAAGACTAGCAGTGAGCAGTTCTTC. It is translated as CASSQDKTSSEQFF.